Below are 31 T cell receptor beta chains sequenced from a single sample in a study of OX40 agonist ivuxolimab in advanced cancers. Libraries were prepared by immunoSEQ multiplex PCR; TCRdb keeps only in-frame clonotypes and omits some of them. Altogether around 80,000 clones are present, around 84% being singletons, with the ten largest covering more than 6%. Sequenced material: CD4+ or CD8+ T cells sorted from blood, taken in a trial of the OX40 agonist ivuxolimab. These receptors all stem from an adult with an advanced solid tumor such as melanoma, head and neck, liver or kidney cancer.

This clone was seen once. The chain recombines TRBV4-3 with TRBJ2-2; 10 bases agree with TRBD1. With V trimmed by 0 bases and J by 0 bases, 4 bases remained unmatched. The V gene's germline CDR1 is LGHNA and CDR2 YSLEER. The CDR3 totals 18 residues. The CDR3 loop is CASSQDFDRGPNTGELFF. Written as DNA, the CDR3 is TGCGCCAGCAGCCAAGATTTCGACAGGGGGCCGAACACCGGGGAGCTGTTTTTT.

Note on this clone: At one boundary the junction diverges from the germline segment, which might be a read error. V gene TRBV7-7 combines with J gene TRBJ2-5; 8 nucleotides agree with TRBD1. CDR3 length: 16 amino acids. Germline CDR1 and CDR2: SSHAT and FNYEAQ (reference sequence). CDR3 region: CASSLATGDIQETQYF. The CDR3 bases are TGTGCTAGCAGCTTAGCGACAGGGGATATCCAAGAGACCCAGTACTTC.

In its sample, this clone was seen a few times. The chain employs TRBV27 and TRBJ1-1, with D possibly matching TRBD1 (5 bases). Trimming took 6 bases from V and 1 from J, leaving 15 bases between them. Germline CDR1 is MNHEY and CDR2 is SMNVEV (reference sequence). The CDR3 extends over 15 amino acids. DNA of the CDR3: TGTGCCAGCAGCCCTGGGGGGGTGGCGAACACTGAAGCTTTCTTT. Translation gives CASSPGGVANTEAFF.

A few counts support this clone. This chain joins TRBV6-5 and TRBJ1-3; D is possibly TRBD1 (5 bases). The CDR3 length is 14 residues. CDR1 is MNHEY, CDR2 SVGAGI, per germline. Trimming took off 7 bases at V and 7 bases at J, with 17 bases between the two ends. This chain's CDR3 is CASMRQSARNTIYF. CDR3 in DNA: TGTGCCAGCATGAGACAGTCCGCTCGTAACACCATATATTTT.

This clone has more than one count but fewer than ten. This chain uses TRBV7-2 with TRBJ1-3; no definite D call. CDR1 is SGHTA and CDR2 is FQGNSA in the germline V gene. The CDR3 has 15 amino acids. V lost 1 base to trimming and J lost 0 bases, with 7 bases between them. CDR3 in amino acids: CASSLGPDSGNTIYF. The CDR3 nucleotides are TGTGCCAGCAGCTTAGGGCCTGACTCTGGAAACACCATATATTTT.

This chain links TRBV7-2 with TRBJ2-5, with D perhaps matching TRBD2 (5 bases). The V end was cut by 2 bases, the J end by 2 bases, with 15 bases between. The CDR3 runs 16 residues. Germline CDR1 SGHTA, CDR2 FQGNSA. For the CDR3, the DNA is TGTGCCAGCAGCTTATGGTCCGGGATGGCGCAAGAGACCCAGTACTTC. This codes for CASSLWSGMAQETQYF.

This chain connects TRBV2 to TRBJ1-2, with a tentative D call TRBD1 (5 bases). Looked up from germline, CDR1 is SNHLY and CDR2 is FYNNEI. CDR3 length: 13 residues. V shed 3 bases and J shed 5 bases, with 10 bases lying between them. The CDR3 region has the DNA TGTGCCAGCAGTGAGCAGGGAGGGTATGGCTACACCTTC. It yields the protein CASSEQGGYGYTF.

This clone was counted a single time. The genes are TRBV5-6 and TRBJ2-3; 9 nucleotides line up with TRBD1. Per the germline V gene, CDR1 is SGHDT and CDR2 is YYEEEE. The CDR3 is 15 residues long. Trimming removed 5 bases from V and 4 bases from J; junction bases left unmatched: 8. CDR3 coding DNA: TGTGCCAGCAGGCTAACAGGGGGCGCGGCAGATACGCAGTATTTT. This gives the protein CASRLTGGAADTQYF.

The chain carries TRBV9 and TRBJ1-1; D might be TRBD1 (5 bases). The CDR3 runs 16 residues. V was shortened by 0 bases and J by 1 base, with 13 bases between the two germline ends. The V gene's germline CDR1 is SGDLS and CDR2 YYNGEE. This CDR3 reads CASSVAPGLGNTEAFF. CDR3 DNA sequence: TGTGCCAGCAGCGTAGCCCCAGGGTTGGGGAACACTGAAGCTTTCTTT.

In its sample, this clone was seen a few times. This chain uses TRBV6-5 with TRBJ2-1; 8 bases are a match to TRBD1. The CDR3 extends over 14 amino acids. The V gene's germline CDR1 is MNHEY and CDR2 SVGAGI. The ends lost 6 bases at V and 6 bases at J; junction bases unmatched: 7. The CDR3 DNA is TGTGCCAGCAGATTAACAGGGGGAGGCAATGAGCAGTTCTTC. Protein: CASRLTGGGNEQFF.

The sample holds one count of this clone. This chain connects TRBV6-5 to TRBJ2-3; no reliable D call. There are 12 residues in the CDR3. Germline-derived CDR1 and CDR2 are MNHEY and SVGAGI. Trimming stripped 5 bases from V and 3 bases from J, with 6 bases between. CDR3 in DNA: TGTGCCAGCAGTCCAAATACAGATACGCAGTATTTT. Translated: CASSPNTDTQYF.

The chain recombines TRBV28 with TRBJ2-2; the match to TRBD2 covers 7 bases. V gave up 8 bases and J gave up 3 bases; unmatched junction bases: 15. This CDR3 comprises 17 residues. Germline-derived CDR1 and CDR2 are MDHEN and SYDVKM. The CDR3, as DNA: TGTGCCAGCTTCGGGTCTCCCGGGGGGAGGGACACCGGGGAGCTGTTTTTT. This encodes CASFGSPGGRDTGELFF.

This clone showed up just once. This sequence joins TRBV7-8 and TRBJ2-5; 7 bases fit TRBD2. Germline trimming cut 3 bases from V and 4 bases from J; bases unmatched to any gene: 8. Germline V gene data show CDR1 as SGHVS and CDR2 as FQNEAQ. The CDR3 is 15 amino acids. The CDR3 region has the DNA TGTGCCAGCAGCTTGGGGGACTACATAACAGAGACCCAGTACTTC. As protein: CASSLGDYITETQYF. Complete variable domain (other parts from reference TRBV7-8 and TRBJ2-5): GAGVSQSPRYKVAKRGQDVALRCDPISGHVSLFWYQQALGQGPEFLTYFQNEAQLDKSGLPSDRFFAERPEGSVSTLKIQRTQQEDSAVYLCASSLGDYITETQYFGPGTRLLVL.

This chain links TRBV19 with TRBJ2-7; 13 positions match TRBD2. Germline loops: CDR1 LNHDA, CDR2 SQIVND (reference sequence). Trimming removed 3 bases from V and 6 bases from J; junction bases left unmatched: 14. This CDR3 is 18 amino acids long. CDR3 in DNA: TGTGCCAGTAGTATTTTTGGACTAGCGGGAGTCGGGTCCGTCGAGCAGTACTTC. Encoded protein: CASSIFGLAGVGSVEQYF. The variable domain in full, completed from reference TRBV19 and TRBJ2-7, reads DGGITQSPKYLFRKEGQNVTLSCEQNLNHDAMYWYRQDPGQGLRLIYYSQIVNDFQKGDIAEGYSVSREKKESFPLTVTSAQKNPTAFYLCASSIFGLAGVGSVEQYFGPGTRLTVT.

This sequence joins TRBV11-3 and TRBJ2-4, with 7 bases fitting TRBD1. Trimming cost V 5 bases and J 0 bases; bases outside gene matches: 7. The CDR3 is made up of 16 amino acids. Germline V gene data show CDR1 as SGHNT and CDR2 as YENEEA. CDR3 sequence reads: CASSRGTALAKNIQYF. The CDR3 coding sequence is TGTGCCAGCAGCAGAGGGACAGCCCTAGCCAAAAACATTCAGTACTTC.

CDR3 sequence (DNA): TGTGCCTGGAGTGTAGGGGCAGGGATGGAGACCCAGTACTTC. It codes for CAWSVGAGMETQYF. The chain combines TRBV30 with TRBJ2-5, with D maybe TRBD1 (5 bases). The CDR3 length is 14 residues. Per germline, CDR1 GTSNPN and CDR2 SVGIG (reference sequence). Deletions cut 0 bases from V and 5 bases from J, with 13 bases between.

The CDR3 nucleotides are TGTGCCAGCAGCTGGGACAGGGAAATCAACACCATATATTTT. It specifies CASSWDREINTIYF. The chain links TRBV11-2 to TRBJ1-3, with TRBD1 matching 9 bases. Germline V lookup: CDR1 SGHAT, CDR2 FQNNGV. This CDR3 has 14 residues. V shed 4 bases and J 7 bases; nucleotides not matched to a gene: 5.

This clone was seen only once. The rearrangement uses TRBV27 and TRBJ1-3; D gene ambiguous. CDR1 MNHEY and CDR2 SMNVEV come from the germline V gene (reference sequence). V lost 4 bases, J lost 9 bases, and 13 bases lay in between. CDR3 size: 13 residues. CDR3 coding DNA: TGTGCCAGCAGTTCGAACGAGAATGGCACCATATATTTT. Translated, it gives CASSSNENGTIYF.

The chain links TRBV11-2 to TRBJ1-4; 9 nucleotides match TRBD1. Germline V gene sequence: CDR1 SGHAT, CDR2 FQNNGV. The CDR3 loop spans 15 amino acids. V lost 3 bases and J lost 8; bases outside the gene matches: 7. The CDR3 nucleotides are TGTGCCAGCAGCTTGTTTGGGACAGGGTACGAAAAACTGTTTTTT. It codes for CASSLFGTGYEKLFF.

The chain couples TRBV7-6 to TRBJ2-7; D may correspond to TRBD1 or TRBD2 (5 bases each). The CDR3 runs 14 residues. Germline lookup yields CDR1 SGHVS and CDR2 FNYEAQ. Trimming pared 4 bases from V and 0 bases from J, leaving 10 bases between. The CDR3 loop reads CASSSGTISYEQYF. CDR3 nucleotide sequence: TGTGCCAGCAGCTCAGGGACCATCTCCTACGAGCAGTACTTC.

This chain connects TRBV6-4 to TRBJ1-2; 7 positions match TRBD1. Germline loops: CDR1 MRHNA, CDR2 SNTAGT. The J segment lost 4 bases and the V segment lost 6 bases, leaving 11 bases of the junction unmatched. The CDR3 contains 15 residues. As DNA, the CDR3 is TGTGCCAGCAGGGAGGTTCCAGGGGGAGGCTATGGCTACACCTTC. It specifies CASREVPGGGYGYTF.

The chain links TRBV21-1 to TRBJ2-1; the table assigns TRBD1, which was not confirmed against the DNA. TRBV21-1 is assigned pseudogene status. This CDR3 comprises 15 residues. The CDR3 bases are TGTGCCAGCAGCAGGGACAGGAGCTCCTACAATGAGCAGTTCTTC. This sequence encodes CASSRDRSSYNEQFF.

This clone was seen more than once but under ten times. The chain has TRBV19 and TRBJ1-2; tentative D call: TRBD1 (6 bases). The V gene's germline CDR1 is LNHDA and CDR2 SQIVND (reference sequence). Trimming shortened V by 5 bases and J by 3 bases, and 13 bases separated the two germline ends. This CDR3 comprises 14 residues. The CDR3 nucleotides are TGTGCCAGTAGTGTTCTGACAGGAGACTATGGCTACACCTTC. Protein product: CASSVLTGDYGYTF.

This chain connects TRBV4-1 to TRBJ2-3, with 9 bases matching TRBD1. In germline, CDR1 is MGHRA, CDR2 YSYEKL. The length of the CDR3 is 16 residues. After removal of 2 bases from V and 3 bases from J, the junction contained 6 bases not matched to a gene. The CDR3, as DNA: TGCGCCAGCAGCCAACCCAGGACAGGGGAAACAGATACGCAGTATTTT. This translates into CASSQPRTGETDTQYF.

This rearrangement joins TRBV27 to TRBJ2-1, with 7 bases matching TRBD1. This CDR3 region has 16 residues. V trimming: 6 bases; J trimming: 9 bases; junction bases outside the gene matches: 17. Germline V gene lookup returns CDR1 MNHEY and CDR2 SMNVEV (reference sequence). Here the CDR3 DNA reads TGTGCCAGCAGCCCCACTCCATGGCAGGGGGTGGGTGAGCAGTTCTTC. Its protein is CASSPTPWQGVGEQFF.

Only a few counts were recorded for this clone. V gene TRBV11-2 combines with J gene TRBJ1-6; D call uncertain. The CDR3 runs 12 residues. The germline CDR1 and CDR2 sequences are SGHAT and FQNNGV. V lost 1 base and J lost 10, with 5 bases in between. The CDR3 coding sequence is TGTGCCAGCAGCTTAGGTGGCTCACCCCTCCACTTT. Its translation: CASSLGGSPLHF.

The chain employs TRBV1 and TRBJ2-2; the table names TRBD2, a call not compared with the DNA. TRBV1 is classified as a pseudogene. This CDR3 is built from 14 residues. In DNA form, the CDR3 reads TGCACCAGCAGCCAAGCCAACGAGTACGGGGAGCTGTTTTTT. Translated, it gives CTSSQANEYGELFF.

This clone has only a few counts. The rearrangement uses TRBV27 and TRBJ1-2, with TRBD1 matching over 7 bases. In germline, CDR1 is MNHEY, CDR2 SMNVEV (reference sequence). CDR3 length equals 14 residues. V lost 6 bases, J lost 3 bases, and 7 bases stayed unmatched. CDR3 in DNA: TGTGCCAGCAGCCCCGGACAGGACTACTATGGCTACACCTTC. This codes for CASSPGQDYYGYTF.

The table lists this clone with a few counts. CDR3 DNA sequence: TGTGCCAGCAGCTTAGCCGCTTATAATACCGATGAGCAGTTCTTC. It translates to CASSLAAYNTDEQFF. The gene calls are TRBV11-3 and TRBJ2-1; D is uncertain. Trimming took off 1 base at V and 8 bases at J, with 15 bases between the two ends. The CDR3 consists of 15 residues. Germline V gene data show CDR1 as SGHNT and CDR2 as YENEEA.

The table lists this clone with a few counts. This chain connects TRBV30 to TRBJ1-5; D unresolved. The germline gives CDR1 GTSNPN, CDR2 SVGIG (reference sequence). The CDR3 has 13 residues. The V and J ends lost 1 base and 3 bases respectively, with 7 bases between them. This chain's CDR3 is CAWSGANNQPQHF. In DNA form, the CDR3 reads TGTGCCTGGAGTGGGGCCAACAATCAGCCCCAGCATTTT. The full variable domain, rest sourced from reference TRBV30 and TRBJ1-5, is SQTIHQWPATLVQPVGSPLSLECTVEGTSNPNLYWYRQAAGRGLQLLFYSVGIGQISSEVPQNLSASRPQDRQFILSSKKLLLSDSGFYLCAWSGANNQPQHFGDGTRLSIL.

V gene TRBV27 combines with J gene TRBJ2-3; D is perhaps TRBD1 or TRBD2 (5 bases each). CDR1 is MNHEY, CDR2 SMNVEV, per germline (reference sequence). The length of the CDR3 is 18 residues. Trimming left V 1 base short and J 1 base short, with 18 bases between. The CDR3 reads CASSLLFGEGTRTDTQYF. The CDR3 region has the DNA TGTGCCAGCAGTTTATTATTTGGGGAAGGGACCCGCACAGATACGCAGTATTTT.